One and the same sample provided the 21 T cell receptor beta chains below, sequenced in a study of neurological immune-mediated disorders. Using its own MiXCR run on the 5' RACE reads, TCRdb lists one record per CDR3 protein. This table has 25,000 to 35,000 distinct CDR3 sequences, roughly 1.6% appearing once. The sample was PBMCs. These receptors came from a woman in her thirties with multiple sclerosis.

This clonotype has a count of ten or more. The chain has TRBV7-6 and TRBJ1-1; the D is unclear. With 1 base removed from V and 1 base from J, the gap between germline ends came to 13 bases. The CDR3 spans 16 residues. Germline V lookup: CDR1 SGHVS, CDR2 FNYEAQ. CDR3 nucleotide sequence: TGTGCCAGCAGCTTAGGGAGGGTATCCGCGAACACTGAAGCTTTCTTT. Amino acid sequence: CASSLGRVSANTEAFF. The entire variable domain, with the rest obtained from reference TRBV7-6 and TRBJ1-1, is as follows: GAGVSQSPRYKVTKRGQDVALRCDPISGHVSLYWYRQALGQGPEFLTYFNYEAQQDKSGLPNDRFSAERPEGSISTLTIQRTEQRDSAMYRCASSLGRVSANTEAFFGQGTRLTVV.

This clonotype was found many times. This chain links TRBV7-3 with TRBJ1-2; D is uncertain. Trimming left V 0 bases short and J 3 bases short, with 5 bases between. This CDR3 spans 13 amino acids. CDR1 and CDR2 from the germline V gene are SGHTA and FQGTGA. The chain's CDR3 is CASSLTSHYGYTF. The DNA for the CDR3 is TGTGCCAGCAGCTTAACTTCGCACTATGGCTACACCTTC. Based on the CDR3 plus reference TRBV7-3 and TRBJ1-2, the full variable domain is GAGVSQTPSNKVTEKGKYVELRCDPISGHTALYWYRQSLGQGPEFLIYFQGTGAADDSGLPNDRFFAVRPEGSVSTLKIQRTERGDSAVYLCASSLTSHYGYTFGSGTRLTVV.

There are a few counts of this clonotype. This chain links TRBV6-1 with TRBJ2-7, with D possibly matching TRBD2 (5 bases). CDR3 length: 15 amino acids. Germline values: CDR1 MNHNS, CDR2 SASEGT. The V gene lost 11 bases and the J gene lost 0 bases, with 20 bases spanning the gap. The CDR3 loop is CASRAWELSSYEQYF. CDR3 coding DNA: TGTGCCTCACGTGCCTGGGAGTTAAGCTCCTACGAGCAGTACTTC.

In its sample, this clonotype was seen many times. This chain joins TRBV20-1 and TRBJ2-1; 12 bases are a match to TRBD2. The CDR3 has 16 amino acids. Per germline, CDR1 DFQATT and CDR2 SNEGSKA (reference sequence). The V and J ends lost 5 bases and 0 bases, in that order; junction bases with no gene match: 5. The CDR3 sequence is CSAPPSGGDSYNEQFF. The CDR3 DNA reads TGCAGTGCTCCCCCTAGCGGGGGGGACTCCTACAATGAGCAGTTCTTC.

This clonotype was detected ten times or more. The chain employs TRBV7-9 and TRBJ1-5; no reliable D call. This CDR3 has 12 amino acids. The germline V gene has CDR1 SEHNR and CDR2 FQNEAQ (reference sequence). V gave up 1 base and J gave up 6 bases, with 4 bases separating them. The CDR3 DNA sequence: TGTGCCAGCAGCTTAGGGGGTCAGCCCCAGCATTTT. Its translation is CASSLGGQPQHF.

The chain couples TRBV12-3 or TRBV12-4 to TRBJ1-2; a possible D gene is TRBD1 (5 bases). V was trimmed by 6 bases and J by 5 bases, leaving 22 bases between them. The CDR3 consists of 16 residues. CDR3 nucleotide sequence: TGTGCCAGCAGCGGTGCCCCCTTCACGGGGACTTATGGCTACACCTTC. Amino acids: CASSGAPFTGTYGYTF.

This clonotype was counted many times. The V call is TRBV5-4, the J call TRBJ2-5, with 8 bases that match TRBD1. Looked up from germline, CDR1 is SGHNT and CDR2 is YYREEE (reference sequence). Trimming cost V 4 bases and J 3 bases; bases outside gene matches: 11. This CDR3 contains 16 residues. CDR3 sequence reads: CASSQRQGLVEETQYF. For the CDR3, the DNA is TGTGCCAGCAGCCAGAGACAGGGGCTGGTCGAAGAGACCCAGTACTTC.

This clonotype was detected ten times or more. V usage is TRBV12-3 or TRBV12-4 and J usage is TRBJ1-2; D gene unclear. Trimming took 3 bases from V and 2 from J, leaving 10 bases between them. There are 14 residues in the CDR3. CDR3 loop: CASSFSGTNYGYTF. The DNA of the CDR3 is TGTGCCAGCAGTTTTTCCGGAACGAACTATGGCTACACCTTC.

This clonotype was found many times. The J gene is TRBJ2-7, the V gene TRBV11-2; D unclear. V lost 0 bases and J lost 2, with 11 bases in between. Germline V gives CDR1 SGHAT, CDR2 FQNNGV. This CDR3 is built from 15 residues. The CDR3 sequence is CASSLDRDLPYEQYF. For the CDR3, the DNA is TGTGCCAGCAGCTTAGACAGAGATCTCCCCTACGAGCAGTACTTC. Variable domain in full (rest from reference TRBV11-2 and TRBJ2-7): EAGVAQSPRYKIIEKRQSVAFWCNPISGHATLYWYQQILGQGPKLLIQFQNNGVVDDSQLPKDRFSAERLKGVDSTLKIQPAKLEDSAVYLCASSLDRDLPYEQYFGPGTRLTVT.

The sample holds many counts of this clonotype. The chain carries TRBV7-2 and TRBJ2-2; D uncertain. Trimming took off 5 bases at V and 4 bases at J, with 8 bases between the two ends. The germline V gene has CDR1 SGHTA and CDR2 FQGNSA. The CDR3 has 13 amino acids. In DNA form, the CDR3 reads TGTGCCAGCAGCGTCATGAGCACCGGGGAGCTGTTTTTT. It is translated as CASSVMSTGELFF. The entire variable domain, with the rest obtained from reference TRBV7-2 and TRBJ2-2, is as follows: GAGVSQSPSNKVTEKGKDVELRCDPISGHTALYWYRQSLGQGLEFLIYFQGNSAPDKSGLPSDRFSAERTGGSVSTLTIQRTQQEDSAVYLCASSVMSTGELFFGEGSRLTVL.

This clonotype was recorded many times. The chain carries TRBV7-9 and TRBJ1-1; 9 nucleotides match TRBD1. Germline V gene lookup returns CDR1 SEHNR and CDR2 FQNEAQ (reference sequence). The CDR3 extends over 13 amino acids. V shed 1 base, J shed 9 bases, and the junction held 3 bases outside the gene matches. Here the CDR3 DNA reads TGTGCCAGCAGCTTAGGGGGACAGGGAAAAGCTTTCTTT. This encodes CASSLGGQGKAFF.

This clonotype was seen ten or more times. The DNA of the CDR3 is TGCGCCAGCAACAGGGCTCGCGGATTTGTGAACACTGAAGCTTTCTTT. Protein: CASNRARGFVNTEAFF. V and J are TRBV4-1 and TRBJ1-1; weak D call: TRBD1 (6 bases). V lost 7 bases, J lost 0 bases, and 18 bases lay in between. This CDR3 region has 16 residues. Germline V lookup: CDR1 MGHRA, CDR2 YSYEKL.

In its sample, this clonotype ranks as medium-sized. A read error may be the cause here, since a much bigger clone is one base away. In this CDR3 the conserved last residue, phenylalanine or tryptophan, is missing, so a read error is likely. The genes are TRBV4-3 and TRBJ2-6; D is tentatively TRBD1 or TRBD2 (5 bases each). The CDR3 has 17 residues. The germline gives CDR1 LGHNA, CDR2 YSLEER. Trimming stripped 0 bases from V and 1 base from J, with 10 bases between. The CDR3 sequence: CASSQDGGYSGANVLTC. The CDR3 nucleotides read TGCGCCAGCAGCCAAGATGGGGGATATTCTGGGGCCAACGTCCTGACTTGC.

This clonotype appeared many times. The CDR3: CAIGAGRGDGYTF. Written as DNA, the CDR3 is TGTGCCATCGGGGCGGGGAGAGGCGATGGCTACACCTTC. The genes are TRBV10-3 and TRBJ1-2, with D tentatively TRBD1 (5 bases). The CDR3 extends over 13 amino acids. Germline V CDR1 and CDR2: ENHRY, SYGVKD. The V end lost 8 bases, the J end lost 6 bases, and 16 bases lay between the germline ends.

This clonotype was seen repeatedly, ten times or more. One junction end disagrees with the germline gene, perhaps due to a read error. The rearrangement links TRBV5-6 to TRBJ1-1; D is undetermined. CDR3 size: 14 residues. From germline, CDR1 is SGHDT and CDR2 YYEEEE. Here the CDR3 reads CASSSRHQNTEAFF. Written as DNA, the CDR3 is TGTGCCAGCAGCAGCCGACATCAGAACACTGAAGCCTTCTTT. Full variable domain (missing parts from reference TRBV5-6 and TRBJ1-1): DAGVTQSPTHLIKTRGQQVTLRCSPKSGHDTVSWYQQALGQGPQFIFQYYEEEERQRGNFPDRFSGHQFPNYSSELNVNALLLGDSALYLCASSSRHQNTEAFFGQGTRLTVV.

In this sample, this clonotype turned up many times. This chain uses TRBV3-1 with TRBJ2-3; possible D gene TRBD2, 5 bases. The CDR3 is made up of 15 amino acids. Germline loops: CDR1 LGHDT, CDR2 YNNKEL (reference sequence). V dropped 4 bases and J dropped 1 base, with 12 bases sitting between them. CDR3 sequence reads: CASSPEVGGTDTQYF. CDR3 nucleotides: TGTGCCAGCAGCCCAGAAGTCGGGGGCACAGATACGCAGTATTTT.

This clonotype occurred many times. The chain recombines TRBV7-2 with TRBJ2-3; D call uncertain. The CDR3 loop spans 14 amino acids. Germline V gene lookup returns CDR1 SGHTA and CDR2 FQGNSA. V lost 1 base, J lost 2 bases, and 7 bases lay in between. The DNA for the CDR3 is TGTGCCAGCAGCTTAGGAGGTTTCACAGATACGCAGTATTTT. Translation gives CASSLGGFTDTQYF.

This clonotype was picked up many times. CDR3 coding DNA: TGTGCCAGCAGCTTAACGGAGGCATTGGGAGGCTCACCCCTCCACTTT. As protein: CASSLTEALGGSPLHF. This chain uses TRBV7-3 with TRBJ1-6, with no clear D. The CDR3 is 16 residues long. Germline assignment: CDR1 SGHTA and CDR2 FQGTGA. Trimming cost V 0 bases and J 10 bases, with 16 bases left between them. The complete variable domain, with remaining parts taken from reference TRBV7-3 and TRBJ1-6, reads GAGVSQTPSNKVTEKGKYVELRCDPISGHTALYWYRQSLGQGPEFLIYFQGTGAADDSGLPNDRFFAVRPEGSVSTLKIQRTERGDSAVYLCASSLTEALGGSPLHFGNGTRLTVT.

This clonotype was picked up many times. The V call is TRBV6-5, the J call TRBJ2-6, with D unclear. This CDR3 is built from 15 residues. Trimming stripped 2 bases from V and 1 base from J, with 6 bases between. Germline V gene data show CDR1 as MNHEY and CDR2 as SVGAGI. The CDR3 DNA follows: TGTGCCAGCAGTTACGTTGATTCTGGGGCCAACGTCCTGACTTTC. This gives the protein CASSYVDSGANVLTF.

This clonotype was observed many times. DNA for the CDR3: TGCAGTGCTAGAGATCCGATGACAGGGAACTATGGCTACACCTTC. Its protein product is CSARDPMTGNYGYTF. This rearrangement joins TRBV20-1 to TRBJ1-2; 7 nucleotides match TRBD1. Germline assignment: CDR1 DFQATT and CDR2 SNEGSKA (reference sequence). Trimming removed 0 bases from V and 2 bases from J; junction bases left unmatched: 6. The CDR3 is 15 residues long.

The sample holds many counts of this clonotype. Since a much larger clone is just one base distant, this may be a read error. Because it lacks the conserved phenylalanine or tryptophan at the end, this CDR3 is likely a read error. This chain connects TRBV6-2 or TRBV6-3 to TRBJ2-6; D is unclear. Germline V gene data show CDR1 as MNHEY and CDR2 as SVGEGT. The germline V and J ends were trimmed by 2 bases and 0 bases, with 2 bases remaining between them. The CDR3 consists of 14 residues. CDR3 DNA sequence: TGTGCCAGCAGTTACAGCTCTGGGGCCAACGTCCTGACTGTC. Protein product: CASSYSSGANVLTV.